This T cell receptor (beta chain) is from a study of breast tumors, draining lymph nodes, adjacent tissues (dated by TCRdb to the mid-2010s). Background for the entire study: Breast cancer patients provided tumor, adjacent nontumor tissue and axillary lymph nodes, and the study compared the TCR beta repertoires across these three sources. In human breast cancer, the study set out to evaluate how tumor, surrounding tissue and draining lymph node repertoires relate to one another and whether T cells may move between these sites. Study-level results and caveats: A scenario in which most tumor T cells derive from the lymph node and then expand within tumor tissue was judged to be consistent with the data. Tumor T-cell repertoires showed less diversity than lymph node repertoires and more diversity than nontumor tissue repertoires, and tumor T-cell repertoires showed preferential V and J gene usage. The conclusion that tumor T cells originate in lymph nodes was framed as consistent with a hypothesis rather than directly demonstrated. The similarity between tumor and nontumor tissue repertoires was significantly greater in luminal-like breast cancer than in basal-like breast cancer.

From its cysteine to its phenylalanine, the CDR3 spans 14 amino acids. Just CDR3 DNA is preserved here, 42 bases in frame from base 1. Trimming takes 1 base off V and 5 bases off J; junction bases not matched to a gene: 0. Taken from the germline V gene, the CDR1 and CDR2 loops are MNHNS and SASEGT. Instrument used: Illumina HiSeq 2000. TCR beta chain libraries were generated by multiplex PCR amplification. The amplified TCR beta chain products were analyzed by high-throughput sequencing. The public sequencing data were trimmed at Q25 with fastp and processed into clonotypes with MiXCR by TCRdb, which kept only in-frame beta chains. Each entry is one CDR3 protein sequence, shown with its most common DNA and genes. This sample has roughly 130,000 distinct CDR3 sequences in its table, and just under 20% of those were observed once. The ten largest clonotypes hold roughly 4% of the sample. This clonotype was seen many times. Its antigen is currently not known. It has no much larger one-base neighbor in the sample; base qualities were not kept.

The lymph node samples were taken from the axillary draining lymph nodes of breast cancer patients. The TCR originated in a female donor with breast cancer. Some clones in this sample may be carry-over from other donors' samples. Sample: axillary lymph node tissue. The V gene is TRBV6-1 and the J gene is TRBJ2-3; TRBD2 agrees with 10 junctional bases. The DNA sequence is as follows: TGTGCCAGCAGTGAAGGACTAGCGGGAGATACGCAGTATTTT. Translated, this gives CASSEGLAGDTQYF.